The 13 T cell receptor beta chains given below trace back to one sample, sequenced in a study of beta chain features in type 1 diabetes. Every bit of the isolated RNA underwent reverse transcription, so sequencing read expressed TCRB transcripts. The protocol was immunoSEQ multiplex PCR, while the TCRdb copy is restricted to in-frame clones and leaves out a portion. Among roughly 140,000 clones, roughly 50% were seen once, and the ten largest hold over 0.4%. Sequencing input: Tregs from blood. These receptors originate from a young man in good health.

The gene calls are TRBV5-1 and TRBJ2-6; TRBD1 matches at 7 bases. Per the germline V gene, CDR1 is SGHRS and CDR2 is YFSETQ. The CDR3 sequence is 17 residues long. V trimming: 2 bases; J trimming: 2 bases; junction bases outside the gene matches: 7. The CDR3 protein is CASSLRQGGTGANVLTF. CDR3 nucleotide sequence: TGCGCCAGCAGCTTAAGACAGGGCGGCACTGGGGCCAACGTCCTGACTTTC.

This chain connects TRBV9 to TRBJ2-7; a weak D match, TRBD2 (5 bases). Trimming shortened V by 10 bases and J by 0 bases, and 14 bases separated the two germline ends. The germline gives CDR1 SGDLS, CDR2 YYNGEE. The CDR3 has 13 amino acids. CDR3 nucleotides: TGTGCCCCCTCGGGCGGGCCCTCCTACGAGCAGTACTTC. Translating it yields CAPSGGPSYEQYF.

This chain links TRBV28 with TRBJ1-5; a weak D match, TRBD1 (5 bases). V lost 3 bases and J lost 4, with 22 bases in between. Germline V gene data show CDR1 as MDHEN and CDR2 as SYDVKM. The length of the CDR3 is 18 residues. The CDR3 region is CASSFLGLKGLRNQPQHF. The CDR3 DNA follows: TGTGCCAGCAGTTTTCTGGGCCTCAAGGGGCTTCGTAATCAGCCCCAGCATTTT.

The CDR3: CASSLRLAGAVDTQYF. CDR3 sequence (DNA): TGTGCCAGCAGCTTAAGACTAGCGGGGGCAGTAGATACGCAGTATTTT. This chain joins TRBV7-8 and TRBJ2-3; 12 bases are a match to TRBD2. V shed 2 bases and J 5 bases; nucleotides not matched to a gene: 5. Germline CDR1 reads SGHVS; CDR2 reads FQNEAQ. CDR3 length: 16 amino acids.

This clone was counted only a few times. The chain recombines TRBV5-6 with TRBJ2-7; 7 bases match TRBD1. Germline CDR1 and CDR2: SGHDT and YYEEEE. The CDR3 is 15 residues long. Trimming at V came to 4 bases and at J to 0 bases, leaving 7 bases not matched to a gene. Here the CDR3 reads CASSPLGGTSYEQYF. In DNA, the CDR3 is TGTGCCAGCAGCCCCCTAGGGGGCACCTCCTACGAGCAGTACTTC.

The DNA for the CDR3 is TGTGCCAGCACAAGGGCCCAGGGGGTTTTCGGGGAGCTGTTTTTT. Its translation is CASTRAQGVFGELFF. This rearrangement joins TRBV7-9 to TRBJ2-2; 7 bases map to TRBD1. With 7 bases clipped from V and 7 bases from J, the junction kept 12 bases outside the gene matches. The V gene's germline CDR1 is SEHNR and CDR2 FQNEAQ (reference sequence). The CDR3 has 15 residues.

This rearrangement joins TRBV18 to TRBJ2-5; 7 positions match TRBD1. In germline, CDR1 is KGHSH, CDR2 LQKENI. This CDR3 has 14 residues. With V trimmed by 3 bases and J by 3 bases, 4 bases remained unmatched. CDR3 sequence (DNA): TGTGCCAGCTCACCCCAGGGGGTTGAAGAGACCCAGTACTTC. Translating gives CASSPQGVEETQYF.

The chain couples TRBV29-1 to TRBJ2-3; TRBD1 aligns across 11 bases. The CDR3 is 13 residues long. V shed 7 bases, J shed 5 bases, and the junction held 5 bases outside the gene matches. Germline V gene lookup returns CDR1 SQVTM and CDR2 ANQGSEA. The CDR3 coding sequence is TGCAGCGGTTCGGGGACAGGGGGAGATACGCAGTATTTT. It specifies CSGSGTGGDTQYF.

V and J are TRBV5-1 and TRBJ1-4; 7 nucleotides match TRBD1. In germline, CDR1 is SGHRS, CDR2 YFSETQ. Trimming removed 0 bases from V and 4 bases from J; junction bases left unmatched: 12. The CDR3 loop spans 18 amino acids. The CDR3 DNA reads TGCGCCAGCAGCTTGGACGCCTCCCCAGGGGGGATTAATGAAAAACTGTTTTTT. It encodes CASSLDASPGGINEKLFF.

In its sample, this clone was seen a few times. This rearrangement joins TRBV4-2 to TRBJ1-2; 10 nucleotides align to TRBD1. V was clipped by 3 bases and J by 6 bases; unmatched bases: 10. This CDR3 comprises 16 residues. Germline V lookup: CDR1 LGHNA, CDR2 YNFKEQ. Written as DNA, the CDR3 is TGTGCCAGCAGCCACCGGGACAGGGGAATTTACGATGGCTACACCTTC. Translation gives CASSHRDRGIYDGYTF.

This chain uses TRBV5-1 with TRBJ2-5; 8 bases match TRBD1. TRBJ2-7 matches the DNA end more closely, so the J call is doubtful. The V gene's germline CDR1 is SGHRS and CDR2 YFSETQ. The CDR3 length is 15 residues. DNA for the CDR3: TGCGCCAGCAGCTTCTGGACAGGGCCAACCTACGAGCAGTACTTC. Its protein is CASSFWTGPTYEQYF.

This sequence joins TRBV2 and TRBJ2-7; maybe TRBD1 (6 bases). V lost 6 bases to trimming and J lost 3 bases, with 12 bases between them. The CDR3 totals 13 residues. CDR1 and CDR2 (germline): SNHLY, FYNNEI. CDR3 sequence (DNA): TGTGCCAGCAGGACCGGGACATACTACGAGCAGTACTTC. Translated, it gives CASRTGTYYEQYF.

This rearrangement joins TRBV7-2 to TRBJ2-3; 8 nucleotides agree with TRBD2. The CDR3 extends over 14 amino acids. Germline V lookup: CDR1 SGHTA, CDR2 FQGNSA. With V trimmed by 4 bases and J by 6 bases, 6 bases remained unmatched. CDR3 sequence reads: CASSYGGETDTQYF. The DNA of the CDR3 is TGTGCCAGCAGCTACGGGGGGGAAACCGATACGCAGTATTTT.